This T cell receptor (beta chain) was documented in a study of spatial heterogeneity in lung cancer. About the study: Compared with alpha-chain sequences, beta-chain sequences were consistently detected in greater numbers.

This clonotype was observed many times. Its antigen remains unidentified. Findings and caveats of the study: Whereas they appeared in blood less at follow-up, ubiquitous expanded tumor TCRs appeared there more at resection.

Time point in this sample: blood at routine non-recurrence follow-up after resection. Frozen PBMC, nontumor lung or tumor provided whole RNA, which was sequenced unsorted. One entry per CDR3 protein, called by TCRdb with MiXCR from the 5' RACE reads. The data contain 3,300 or so distinct CDR3 sequences, about 19% of them singletons. The source of this sequence is a male donor with early-stage non-small cell lung cancer. The specimen was PBMCs, collected at follow-up.

CDR3 nucleotides: TGCAGTGCAAACCGTTGGGAAGAGCAGTTCTTC. It encodes CSANRWEEQFF. The chain employs TRBV20-1 and TRBJ2-1; D ambiguous. CDR1 is DFQATT and CDR2 is SNEGSKA in the germline V gene (reference sequence). V shed 6 bases and J shed 10 bases, with 13 bases lying between them. This CDR3 comprises 11 residues.